This T cell receptor (beta chain) was recorded in a study of shared clonotypes between healthy human individuals. Across the study: Donor ages ranged 18 to 49 years: a couple of women, three men. The study used three CD4 naive, three CD4 memory, two CD8 naive and one CD8 memory plate per donor. Study-wide results and caveats: For sorted subsets, rarefaction showed incomplete sequencing despite large depth.

This clone has only a few counts. Its specificity is not known. CD45RO-negative, CCR7-selected cells formed the naive CD8 fraction, which excluded terminally differentiated effector memory CD45RA+ cells. The assay was carried out at the deep level. Repertoires were generated with immunoSEQ multiplex PCR, while TCRdb's copy carries only in-frame clones and drops some. Among roughly 2,000,000 clones listed, around 93% were seen once. V was trimmed by 8 bases and J by 3 bases, leaving 23 bases between them. This CDR3 contains 16 residues. The germline gives CDR1 MNHEY, CDR2 SMNVEV (reference sequence). The V gene is TRBV27, the J gene TRBJ2-7, with D hard to call. The TCR originated in a young man in good health. Some clones in this sample may be carry-over from other donors' samples. The sequencing input was naive CD8+ T cells from PBMCs. CDR3 sequence reads: CASSPAVGSGVYEQYF. DNA of the CDR3: TGTGCCAGCTCCCCCGCGGTAGGGTCAGGTGTCTACGAGCAGTACTTC.